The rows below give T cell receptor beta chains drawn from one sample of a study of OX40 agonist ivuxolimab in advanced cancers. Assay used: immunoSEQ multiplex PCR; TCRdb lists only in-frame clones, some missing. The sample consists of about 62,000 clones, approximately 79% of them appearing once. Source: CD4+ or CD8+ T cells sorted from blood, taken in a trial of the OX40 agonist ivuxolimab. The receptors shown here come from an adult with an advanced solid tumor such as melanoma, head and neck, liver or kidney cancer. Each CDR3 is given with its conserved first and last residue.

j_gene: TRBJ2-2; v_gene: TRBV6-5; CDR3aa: CASSYGGTGRPGELFF
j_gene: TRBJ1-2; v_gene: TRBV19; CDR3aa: CASRGETYGYTF
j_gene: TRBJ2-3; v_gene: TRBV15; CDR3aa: CATSLAGGSTDTQYF
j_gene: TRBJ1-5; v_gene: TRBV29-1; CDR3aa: CSVVPGGDNQPQHF
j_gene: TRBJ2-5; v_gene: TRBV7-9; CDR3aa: CASSFPGPQETQYF
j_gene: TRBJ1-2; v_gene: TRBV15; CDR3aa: CATSRGRGANYGYTF
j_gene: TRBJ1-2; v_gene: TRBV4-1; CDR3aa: CASSRDSANYGYTF
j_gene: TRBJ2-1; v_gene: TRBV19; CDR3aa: CASSRGTPIYNEQFF
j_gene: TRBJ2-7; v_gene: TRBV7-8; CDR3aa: CASSFPAGGIVISSYEQYF
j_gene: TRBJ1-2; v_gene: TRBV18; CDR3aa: CASSTGGNYGYTF
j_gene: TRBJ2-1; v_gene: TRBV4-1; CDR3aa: CASSQDRGTYNEQFF
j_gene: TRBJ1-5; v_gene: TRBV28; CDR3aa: CASRATSQPQHF
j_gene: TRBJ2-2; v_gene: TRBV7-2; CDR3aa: CASSLGFTGELFF
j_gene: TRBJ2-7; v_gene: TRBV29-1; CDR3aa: CSAGTGVYEQYF
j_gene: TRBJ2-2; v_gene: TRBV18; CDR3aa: CASSPNRNANTGELFF
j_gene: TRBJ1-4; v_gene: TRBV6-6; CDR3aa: CASSYLGEKLFF
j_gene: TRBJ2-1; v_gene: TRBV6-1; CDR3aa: CASSEPRDREHNEQFF
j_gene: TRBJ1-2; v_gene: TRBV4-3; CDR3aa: CASSPGGFYGYTF
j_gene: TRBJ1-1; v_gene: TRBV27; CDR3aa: CASSLGQGRLMNTEAFF
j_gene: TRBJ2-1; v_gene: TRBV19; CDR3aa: CASSIGRVNGDEQFF